What follows are 13 T cell receptor beta chains derived from one specimen sequenced in a study of early T cells in non-severe SARS-CoV-2 infection. TCRdb re-analysed the 5' RACE reads in MiXCR, keeping a single row per CDR3 protein. Seen here are 97,000 or so distinct CDR3 sequences, approximately 10% observed once, and the top ten hold roughly 4.5%. The input for sequencing was whole blood, taken at baseline. These receptor sequences come from an adult who was a healthcare worker with PCR-confirmed SARS-CoV-2 infection or an uninfected control (not recorded which).

V gene TRBV7-9 combines with J gene TRBJ2-1; TRBD2 might be the D (7 bases). V lost 5 bases to trimming and J lost 5 bases, with 16 bases between them. CDR3 length equals 15 residues. CDR1 is SEHNR, CDR2 FQNEAQ, per germline (reference sequence). Written as DNA, the CDR3 is TGTGCCAGCAGCCTAGTGGGGGGGCGAAACAATGAGCAGTTCTTC. This translates into CASSLVGGRNNEQFF. Filled out from reference TRBV7-9 and TRBJ2-1, the complete variable domain reads DTGVSQNPRHKITKRGQNVTFRCDPISEHNRLYWYRQTLGQGPEFLTYFQNEAQLEKSRLLSDRFSAERPKGSFSTLEIQRTEQGDSAMYLCASSLVGGRNNEQFFGPGTRLTVL.

This clonotype was seen only a few times. J is TRBJ2-3 and V is TRBV4-3; no firm D call. With 0 bases removed from V and 4 bases from J, the gap between germline ends came to 8 bases. Germline V gene sequence: CDR1 LGHNA, CDR2 YSLEER. The CDR3 consists of 14 residues. CDR3 nucleotide sequence: TGCGCCAGCAGCCAAGATAGATTTCCAGATACGCAGTATTTT. It specifies CASSQDRFPDTQYF.

The V call is TRBV20-1, the J call TRBJ2-7, with D perhaps being TRBD1 or TRBD2 (5 bases each). CDR3 length: 16 amino acids. V was clipped by 1 base and J by 0 bases, with 16 bases between them. Germline lookup yields CDR1 DFQATT and CDR2 SNEGSKA (reference sequence). The CDR3 here is CSARGTGTAISYEQYF. The DNA of the CDR3 is TGCAGTGCTAGAGGTACCGGGACGGCAATCTCCTACGAGCAGTACTTC.

This clonotype was picked up a small number of times. The chain uses TRBV24-1 and TRBJ2-1; D might be TRBD1 (6 bases). CDR3 size: 12 residues. The V end was cut by 2 bases, the J end by 9 bases, with 7 bases between. The germline CDR1 and CDR2 sequences are KGHDR and SFDVKD. CDR3 DNA: TGTGCCACCAGTGATTGGGGGCTTGAGCAGTTCTTC. Its translation: CATSDWGLEQFF.

Details on this clonotype: A read error may explain this, as a much larger clone is one base away. Because it lacks the conserved phenylalanine or tryptophan at the end, this CDR3 is likely a read error. The V call is TRBV7-3, the J call TRBJ2-3, with TRBD1 as a possible D gene (6 bases). CDR3 size: 14 residues. CDR1 and CDR2 from the germline V gene are SGHTA and FQGTGA. Trimming removed 4 bases at V and 6 bases at J, with 14 bases between. CDR3 residues: CASSSGTSADTQYS. In DNA form, the CDR3 reads TGTGCCAGCAGCTCCGGGACATCGGCGGATACGCAGTATTCT.

This sequence joins TRBV11-2 and TRBJ1-1; a possible D gene is TRBD1 (5 bases). V was cut by 2 bases and J by 4 bases, with 8 bases left in between. The CDR3 runs to 13 residues. Germline CDR1 is SGHAT and CDR2 is FQNNGV. The CDR3 region is CASSLIGGTEAFF. CDR3 DNA sequence: TGTGCCAGCAGCTTAATTGGGGGCACTGAAGCTTTCTTT.

This clonotype was detected only a few times. The chain employs TRBV29-1 and TRBJ1-5, with 9 positions matching TRBD1. V trimming: 4 bases; J trimming: 3 bases; junction bases outside the gene matches: 4. The CDR3 runs 14 residues. Germline V gene sequence: CDR1 SQVTM, CDR2 ANQGSEA. In DNA, the CDR3 is TGCAGCGTTGCTGACAGGGGGGTCAATCAGCCCCAGCATTTT. Translated: CSVADRGVNQPQHF.

This clonotype has more than one count but fewer than ten. The V and J genes are TRBV2 and TRBJ1-1; the match to TRBD1 covers 9 bases. Germline assignment: CDR1 SNHLY and CDR2 FYNNEI. The CDR3 covers 15 residues. V gave up 2 bases and J gave up 4 bases; unmatched junction bases: 5. The CDR3, as DNA: TGTGCCAGCAGTGAACCGGGACAGGGTGTCACTGAAGCTTTCTTT. Encoded protein: CASSEPGQGVTEAFF.

Ten or more counts support this clonotype. V and J are TRBV19 and TRBJ2-1, with D perhaps matching TRBD2 (6 bases). The CDR3 extends over 15 amino acids. CDR1 is LNHDA, CDR2 SQIVND, per germline (reference sequence). V lost 5 bases, J lost 0 bases, and 11 bases lay in between. The CDR3, as DNA: TGTGCCAGTAGTCCGGACGGGAGCTCCTACAATGAGCAGTTCTTC. Its protein is CASSPDGSSYNEQFF.

This clonotype was observed at least ten times. The chain links TRBV20-1 to TRBJ2-1, with D possibly matching TRBD1 (6 bases). Germline assignment: CDR1 DFQATT and CDR2 SNEGSKA (reference sequence). V was shortened by 3 bases and J by 7 bases, with 10 bases between the two germline ends. The CDR3 has 12 amino acids. CDR3 coding DNA: TGCAGTGCTAGGAGACAGGAGAATGAGCAGTTCTTC. This encodes CSARRQENEQFF.

In its sample, this clonotype was seen a few times. The chain uses TRBV5-8 and TRBJ2-3; 7 bases map to TRBD1. From germline, CDR1 is SGHTS and CDR2 YDEGEE. This CDR3 contains 13 residues. With V trimmed by 3 bases and J by 11 bases, 9 bases remained unmatched. The CDR3 DNA follows: TGTGCCAGCAGCTCGGACAGGTTTATGGGGCAGTATTTT. As protein: CASSSDRFMGQYF.

This clonotype was observed a single time. The gene calls are TRBV5-1 and TRBJ1-1; D is unresolved. Between the trimmed V and J ends, which lost 4 bases and 1 base, there was a span of 8 bases. The CDR3 has 13 amino acids. Germline V gene sequence: CDR1 SGHRS, CDR2 YFSETQ. CDR3 in DNA: TGCGCCAGCAGCCCTACAGCGAACACTGAAGCTTTCTTT. As protein: CASSPTANTEAFF.

This clonotype was picked up many times. This chain uses TRBV6-2 or TRBV6-3 with TRBJ2-1, with a tentative D call TRBD1 (6 bases). The germline V gene encodes CDR1 MNHEY and CDR2 SVGEGT. The V gene lost 6 bases and the J gene lost 1 base, with 13 bases spanning the gap. This CDR3 is 15 amino acids long. In DNA, the CDR3 is TGTGCCAGCAGAAGGACAGCTATTTCCTACAATGAGCAGTTCTTC. It specifies CASRRTAISYNEQFF.